The rows below give T cell receptor beta chains drawn from one sample of a study of cytomegalovirus exposure and HLA in healthy donors. Sequenced by immunoSEQ multiplex PCR; TCRdb stores in-frame clones only, minus some. Of 100,000 or so clones in the sample, 83% were seen once. The source material was PBMCs. The receptors stem from a man younger than 35 in good health and CMV-seronegative. Both conserved end residues are part of each CDR3. The listing skips clone size in some rows; elsewhere it reads once, few, many or a size class.

v_gene	abundance	CDR3aa
TRBV7-6	-	CASTSDRQETQYF
TRBV10-3	-	CAISGGGYTEAFF
TRBV5-5	-	CASSLLQDKYGYTF
TRBV4-1	once	CASSARQSSYEQYF
TRBV18	-	CASSPLPGQKNTEAFF
TRBV10-3	-	CAISDLVGGMNTEAFF
TRBV4-3	-	CASSQDTTGGTQKLFF
TRBV6-1	-	CATRGGPSNQPQHF
TRBV15	-	CATSRRRTSGRVIAGELFF
TRBV12-5	-	CASGQSRGVFGAEAFF
TRBV4-3	-	CASSLGGGKGTEAFF
TRBV6-1	-	CASSLQGDTGELFF
TRBV4-2	once	CASSQWGDGLAGSYEQYF
TRBV6-5	-	CASKGAYGYTF
TRBV7-9	-	CASSLRAGGGRETQYF
TRBV6-6	once	CASSYRTASEQFF
TRBV6-6	-	CASRTSAGTGELFF
TRBV9	-	CASSEMDRRDEQYF
TRBV27	-	CASSPRQGQTSGANVLTF
TRBV6-1	-	CASSEGQGARKLFF
TRBV5-1	-	CASSLGYSALFNEQFF
TRBV6-1	many	CASSRDSHNEQFF
TRBV5-4	-	CASSWDREGEKLFF
TRBV5-4	-	CASSLGTGEEKLFF
TRBV10-2	-	CASSERLERSQETQYF
TRBV27	few	CASSSEAGTEAFF
TRBV4-3	-	CASSQGRGNEQYF
TRBV7-6	few	CASSLVGSEAFF
TRBV29-1	-	CSVVGRGQNQPQHF
TRBV28	-	CASSLLASYEQYF
TRBV11-2	-	CASSIGTHGNTIYF
TRBV11-1	-	CASSPRRTGGTEAFF
TRBV9	-	CASSVLQGSGEQYF
TRBV12-2	-	CASRLRGRGQGNQPQHF
TRBV4-1	-	CASSQDGTGGGTDTQYF
TRBV14	once	CASSHLKYEQYF
TRBV7-6	-	CASSFLTGGDTQYF
TRBV11-2	-	CASSFGQNYEQYF
TRBV6-6	few	CAAGGSNTEAFF
TRBV5-5	-	CASSLWTASNTGELFF
TRBV7-9	once	CASSRSSAGYEQYF
TRBV30	-	CAWSVQGPQHF
TRBV6-6	few	CASRLGQGYTEAFF
TRBV2	-	CASNGPKPDNEQFF
TRBV9	-	CASSMGQGAYNEQFF
TRBV10-2	-	CATADRAKTEAFF
TRBV21-1	-	CASSAIMGYTF
TRBV5-5	-	CASSLGDRGEKLFF
TRBV7-2	once	CASSFQGDQPQHF
TRBV6-5	-	CASSPDTGSSYEQYF
TRBV4-3	once	CASSQASGSSYNEQFF
TRBV10-2	-	CASGGTVDEQFF
TRBV5-4	-	CASSLARGGELFF
TRBV2	-	CASRAWDMVHNEQFF
TRBV29-1	-	CSSSDGTGHYEQYF
TRBV9	once	CASSNGGEAYEQYF
TRBV9	-	CASSVGPPSGTRPDTQYF
TRBV19	-	CATDQGARNTEAFF
TRBV4-3	-	CASSQLPWGGSYEQYF
TRBV6-6	-	CASSYRTSAAVHEQYF